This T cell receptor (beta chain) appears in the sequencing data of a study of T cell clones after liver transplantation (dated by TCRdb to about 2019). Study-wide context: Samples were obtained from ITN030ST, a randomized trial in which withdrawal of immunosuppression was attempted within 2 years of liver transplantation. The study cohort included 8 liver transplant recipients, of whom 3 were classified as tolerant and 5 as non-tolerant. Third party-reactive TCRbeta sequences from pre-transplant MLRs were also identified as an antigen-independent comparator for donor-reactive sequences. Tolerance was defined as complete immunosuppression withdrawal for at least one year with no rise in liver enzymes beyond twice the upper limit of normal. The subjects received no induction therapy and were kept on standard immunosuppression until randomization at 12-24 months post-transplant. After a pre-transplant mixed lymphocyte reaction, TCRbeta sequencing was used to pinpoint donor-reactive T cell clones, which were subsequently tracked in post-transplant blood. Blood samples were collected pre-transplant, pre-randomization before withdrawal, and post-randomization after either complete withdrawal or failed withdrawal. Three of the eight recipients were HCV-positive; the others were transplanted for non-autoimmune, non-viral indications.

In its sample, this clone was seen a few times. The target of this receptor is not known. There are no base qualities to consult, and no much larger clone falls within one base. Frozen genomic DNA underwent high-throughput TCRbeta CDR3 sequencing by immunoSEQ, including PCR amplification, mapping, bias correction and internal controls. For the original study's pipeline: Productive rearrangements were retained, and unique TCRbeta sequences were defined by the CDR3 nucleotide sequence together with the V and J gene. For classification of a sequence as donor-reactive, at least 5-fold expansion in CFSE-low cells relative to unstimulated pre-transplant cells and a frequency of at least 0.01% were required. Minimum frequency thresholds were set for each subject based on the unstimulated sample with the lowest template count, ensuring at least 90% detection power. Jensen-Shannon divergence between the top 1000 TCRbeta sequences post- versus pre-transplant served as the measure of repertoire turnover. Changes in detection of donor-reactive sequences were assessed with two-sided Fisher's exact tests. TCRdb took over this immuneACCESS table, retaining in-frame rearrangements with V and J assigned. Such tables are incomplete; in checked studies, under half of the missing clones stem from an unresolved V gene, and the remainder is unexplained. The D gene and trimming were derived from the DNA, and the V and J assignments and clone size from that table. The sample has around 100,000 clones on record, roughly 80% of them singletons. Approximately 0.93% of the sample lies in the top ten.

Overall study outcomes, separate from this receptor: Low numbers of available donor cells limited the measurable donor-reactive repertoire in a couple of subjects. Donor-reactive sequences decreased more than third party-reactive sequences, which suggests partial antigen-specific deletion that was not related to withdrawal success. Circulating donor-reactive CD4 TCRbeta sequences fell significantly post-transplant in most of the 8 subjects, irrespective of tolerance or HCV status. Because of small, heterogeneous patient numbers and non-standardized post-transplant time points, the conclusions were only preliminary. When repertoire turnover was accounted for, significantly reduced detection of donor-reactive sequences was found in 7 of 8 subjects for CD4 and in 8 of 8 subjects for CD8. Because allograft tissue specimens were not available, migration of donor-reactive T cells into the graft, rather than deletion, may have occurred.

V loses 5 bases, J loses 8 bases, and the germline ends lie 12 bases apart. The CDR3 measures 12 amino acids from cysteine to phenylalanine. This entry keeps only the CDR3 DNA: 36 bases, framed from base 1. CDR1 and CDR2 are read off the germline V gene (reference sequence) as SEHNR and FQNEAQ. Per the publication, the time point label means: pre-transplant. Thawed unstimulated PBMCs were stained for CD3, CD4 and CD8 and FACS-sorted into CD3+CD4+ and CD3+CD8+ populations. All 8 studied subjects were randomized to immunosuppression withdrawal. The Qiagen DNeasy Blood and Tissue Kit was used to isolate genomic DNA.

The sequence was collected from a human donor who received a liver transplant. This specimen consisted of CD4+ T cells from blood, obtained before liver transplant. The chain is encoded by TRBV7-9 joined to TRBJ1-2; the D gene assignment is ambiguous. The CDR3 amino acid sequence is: CASSLNQRGYTF. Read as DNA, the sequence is TGTGCCAGCAGCCTCAATCAACGGGGCTACACCTTC.